This entry lists 9 T cell receptor beta chains sequenced from one sample in a study of blood T cell repertoires in COVID-19. TCRdb's copy holds only in-frame clones and misses some; the assay was immunoSEQ multiplex PCR. The sample holds a few hundred thousand clones; about 90% are singletons and the top ten take about 5.9%. Sequenced material: peripheral blood. Source of these receptors: a man aged 55 to 69 with acute or convalescent COVID-19.

The V and J genes are TRBV20-1 and TRBJ2-3; D unresolved. The CDR3 loop spans 11 amino acids. Germline V gene data show CDR1 as DFQATT and CDR2 as SNEGSKA (reference sequence). Trimming took off 7 bases at V and 5 bases at J, with 10 bases between the two ends. The CDR3 region is CSGEVKDTQYF. The CDR3 nucleotides read TGCAGTGGAGAAGTAAAAGATACGCAGTATTTT.

The gene calls are TRBV28 and TRBJ2-4; D is perhaps TRBD2 (6 bases). Trimming shortened V by 6 bases and J by 1 base, and 16 bases separated the two germline ends. The germline CDR1 and CDR2 sequences are MDHEN and SYDVKM. CDR3 size: 16 residues. CDR3 DNA: TGTGCCAGCAGCCCGTATTTCGGGGGTGCCAAAAACATTCAGTACTTC. This encodes CASSPYFGGAKNIQYF.

The chain couples TRBV28 to TRBJ1-5, with a tentative D call TRBD1 (6 bases). V gave up 3 bases and J gave up 7 bases, with 16 bases separating them. Germline loops: CDR1 MDHEN, CDR2 SYDVKM. The CDR3 is 15 residues long. CDR3 protein: CASSFPRQALQPQHF. The DNA of the CDR3 is TGTGCCAGCAGTTTCCCCAGACAGGCCCTACAGCCCCAGCATTTT.

The table lists this clone with a count of one. This chain connects TRBV28 to TRBJ2-6, with TRBD1 matching 8 bases. The V and J ends lost 5 bases and 0 bases, in that order; junction bases with no gene match: 12. The CDR3 is 19 amino acids. Germline CDR1 and CDR2: MDHEN and SYDVKM. The CDR3 DNA reads TGTGCCAGCAGTCGTACAGGGGGAGCAAAACACTCTGGGGCCAACGTCCTGACTTTC. Residues: CASSRTGGAKHSGANVLTF.

A remark on this clone: Distinct nucleotide sequences in the sample also encode this CDR3. The chain has TRBV18 and TRBJ2-7; D might be TRBD1 (6 bases). V lost 2 bases, J lost 1 base, and 9 bases lay in between. The CDR3 length is 14 residues. Germline assignment: CDR1 KGHSH and CDR2 LQKENI. The CDR3 reads CASSPGQSSYEQYF. The DNA of the CDR3 is TGTGCCAGCTCACCAGGACAGTCGTCCTACGAGCAGTACTTC.

This clone has a handful of counts. V and J are TRBV10-3 and TRBJ2-7; 10 nucleotides agree with TRBD1. Trimming took 8 bases from V and 2 from J; bases not matched to a gene: 6. The CDR3 loop spans 14 amino acids. Germline-derived CDR1 and CDR2 are ENHRY and SYGVKD. CDR3 sequence: CAIERGTGAYEQYF. For the CDR3, the DNA is TGTGCCATCGAGAGAGGGACAGGGGCCTACGAGCAGTACTTC.

This sequence joins TRBV7-2 and TRBJ1-1; the D is unclear. Germline assignment: CDR1 SGHTA and CDR2 FQGNSA. Trimming took 1 base from V and 0 from J, leaving 9 bases between them. The CDR3 runs 15 residues. The CDR3 nucleotides are TGTGCCAGCAGCTTAGATCCGGGTCTGAACACTGAAGCTTTCTTT. As protein: CASSLDPGLNTEAFF.

The chain carries TRBV3-1 (or the pseudogene TRBV3-2) and TRBJ2-5; possibly TRBD2 for D (6 bases). Germline lookup yields CDR1 LGHDT and CDR2 YNNKEL (reference sequence). Trimming left V 4 bases short and J 3 bases short, with 9 bases between. This CDR3 region has 13 residues. The CDR3 here is CASSRRGEETQYF. The CDR3 nucleotides are TGTGCCAGCAGCCGGCGGGGCGAAGAGACCCAGTACTTC.

The V gene is TRBV13, the J gene TRBJ2-3, with D possibly TRBD1 on 5 matching bases. Germline V gives CDR1 PRHDT, CDR2 FYEKMQ (reference sequence). The V gene lost 2 bases and the J gene lost 1 base, with 10 bases spanning the gap. This CDR3 has 15 amino acids. CDR3: CASSLKGPGTDTQYF. For the CDR3, the DNA is TGTGCCAGCAGCTTAAAGGGGCCTGGCACAGATACGCAGTATTTT.